This T cell receptor beta chain was observed in a study of blood T cell repertoires in COVID-19. Study summary: Samples of COVID-19 (acute and convalescent) were obtained from the United States, Italy and Spain. Sample material is recorded as cDNA or gDNA derived from T cells, B-cell-depleted T cells, or PBMCs.

There are 14 residues in the CDR3. Germline values: CDR1 MNHEY, CDR2 SMNVEV (reference sequence). V gave up 5 bases and J gave up 5 bases; unmatched junction bases: 3. In the original analysis: Reference gene primer amplification yielded estimated nucleated cell counts. Method: immunoSEQ multiplex PCR; TCRdb's copy keeps in-frame clones and lacks some. Clone size and the V and J calls come from that table; the DNA yielded D and trimming. Found here are roughly 75,000 clones, roughly 70% of them singletons; the top ten hold 2.6%. The gene calls are TRBV27 and TRBJ1-6; 7 positions agree with TRBD1. Sequenced sample: peripheral blood. This receptor was identified in a human donor with acute or convalescent COVID-19. The donor label of this sample is uncertain. The CDR3 nucleotides read TGTGCCAGCAGTGTACAGGGGAATAATTCACCCCTCCACTTT. Amino acids: CASSVQGNNSPLHF.